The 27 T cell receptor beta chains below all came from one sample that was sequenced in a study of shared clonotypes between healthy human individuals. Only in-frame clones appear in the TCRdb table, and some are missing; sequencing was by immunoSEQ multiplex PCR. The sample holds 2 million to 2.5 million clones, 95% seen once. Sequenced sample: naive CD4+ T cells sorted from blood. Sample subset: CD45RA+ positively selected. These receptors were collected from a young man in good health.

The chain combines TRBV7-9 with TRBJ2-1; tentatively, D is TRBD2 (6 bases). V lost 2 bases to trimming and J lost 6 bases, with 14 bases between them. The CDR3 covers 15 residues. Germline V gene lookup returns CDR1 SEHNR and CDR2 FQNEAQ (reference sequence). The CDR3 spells CASSLNGAGINEQFF. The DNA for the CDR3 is TGTGCCAGCAGCTTAAATGGGGCGGGAATCAATGAGCAGTTCTTC.

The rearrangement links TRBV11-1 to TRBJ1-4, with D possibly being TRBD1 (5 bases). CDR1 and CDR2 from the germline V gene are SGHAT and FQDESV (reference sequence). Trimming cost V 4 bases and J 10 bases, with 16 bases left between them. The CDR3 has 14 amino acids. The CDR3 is CASSSGTPEGKLFF. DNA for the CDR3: TGTGCCAGCAGCTCCGGGACCCCTGAGGGAAAACTGTTTTTT.

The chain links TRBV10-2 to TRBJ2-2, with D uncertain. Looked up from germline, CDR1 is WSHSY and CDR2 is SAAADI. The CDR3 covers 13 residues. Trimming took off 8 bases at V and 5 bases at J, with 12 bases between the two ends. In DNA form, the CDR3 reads TGCGCCAGCGGGCACGGCGGTACCGGGGAGCTGTTTTTT. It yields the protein CASGHGGTGELFF.

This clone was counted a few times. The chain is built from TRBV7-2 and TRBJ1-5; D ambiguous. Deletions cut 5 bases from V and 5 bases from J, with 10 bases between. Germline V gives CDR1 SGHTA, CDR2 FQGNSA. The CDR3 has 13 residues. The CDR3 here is CASSRYQDQPQHF. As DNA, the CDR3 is TGTGCCAGCAGCCGCTACCAGGATCAGCCCCAGCATTTT.

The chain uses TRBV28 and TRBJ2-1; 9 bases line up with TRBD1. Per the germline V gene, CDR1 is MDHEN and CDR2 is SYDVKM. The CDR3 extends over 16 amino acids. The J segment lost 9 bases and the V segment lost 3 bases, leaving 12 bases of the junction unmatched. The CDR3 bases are TGTGCCAGCAGTTTGGCCCAGGACAGGGGTTTTGGTGAGCAGTTCTTC. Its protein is CASSLAQDRGFGEQFF. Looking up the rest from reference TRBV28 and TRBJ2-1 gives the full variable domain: DVKVTQSSRYLVKRTGEKVFLECVQDMDHENMFWYRQDPGLGLRLIYFSYDVKMKEKGDIPEGYSVSREKKERFSLILESASTNQTSMYLCASSLAQDRGFGEQFFGPGTRLTVL.

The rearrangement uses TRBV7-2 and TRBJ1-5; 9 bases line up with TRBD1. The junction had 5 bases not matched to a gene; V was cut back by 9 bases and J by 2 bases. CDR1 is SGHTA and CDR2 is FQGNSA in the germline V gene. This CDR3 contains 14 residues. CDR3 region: CASAGDRGNQPQHF. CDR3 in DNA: TGTGCCAGTGCTGGGGACAGGGGCAATCAGCCCCAGCATTTT.

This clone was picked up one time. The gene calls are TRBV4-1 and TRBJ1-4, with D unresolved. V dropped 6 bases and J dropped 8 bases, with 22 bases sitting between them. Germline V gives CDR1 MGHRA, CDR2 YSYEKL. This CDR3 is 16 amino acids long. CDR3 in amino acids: CASSPRSLGKDEKLFF. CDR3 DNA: TGCGCCAGCAGTCCCCGATCCCTCGGAAAAGACGAAAAACTGTTTTTT.

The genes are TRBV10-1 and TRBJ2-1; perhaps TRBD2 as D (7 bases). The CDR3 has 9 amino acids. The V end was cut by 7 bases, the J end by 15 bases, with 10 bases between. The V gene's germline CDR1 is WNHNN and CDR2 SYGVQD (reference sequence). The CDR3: CASNRGGFF. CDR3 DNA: TGCGCCAGCAATAGGGGGGGGTTCTTC.

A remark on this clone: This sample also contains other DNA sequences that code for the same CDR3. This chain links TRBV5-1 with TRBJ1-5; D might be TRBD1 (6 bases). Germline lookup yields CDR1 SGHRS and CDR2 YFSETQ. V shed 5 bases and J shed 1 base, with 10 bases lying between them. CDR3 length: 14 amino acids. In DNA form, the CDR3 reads TGCGCCAGCAGTCCAGGGGTGAGCAATCAGCCCCAGCATTTT. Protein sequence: CASSPGVSNQPQHF.

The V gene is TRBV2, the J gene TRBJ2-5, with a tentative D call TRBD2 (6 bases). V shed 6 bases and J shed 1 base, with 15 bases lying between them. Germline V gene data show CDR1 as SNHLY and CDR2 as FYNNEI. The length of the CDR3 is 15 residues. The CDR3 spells CASRGSRDFQETQYF. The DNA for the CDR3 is TGTGCCAGCAGGGGTTCTCGGGACTTCCAAGAGACCCAGTACTTC.

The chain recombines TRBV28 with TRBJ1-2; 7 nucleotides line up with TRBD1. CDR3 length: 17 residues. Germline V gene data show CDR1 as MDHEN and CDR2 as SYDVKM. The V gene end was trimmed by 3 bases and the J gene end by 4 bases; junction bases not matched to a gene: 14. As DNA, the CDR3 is TGTGCCAGCAGTTTCGCCGGAGCGGGAGGGGGCAGCTATGGCTACACCTTC. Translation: CASSFAGAGGGSYGYTF.

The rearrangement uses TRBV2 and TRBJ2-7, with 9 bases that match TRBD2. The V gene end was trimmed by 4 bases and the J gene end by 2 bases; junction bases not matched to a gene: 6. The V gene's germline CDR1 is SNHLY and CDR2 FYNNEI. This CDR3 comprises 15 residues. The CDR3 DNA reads TGTGCCAGCAGTGGATCGCTAGCGGGGACCTACGAGCAGTACTTC. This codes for CASSGSLAGTYEQYF.

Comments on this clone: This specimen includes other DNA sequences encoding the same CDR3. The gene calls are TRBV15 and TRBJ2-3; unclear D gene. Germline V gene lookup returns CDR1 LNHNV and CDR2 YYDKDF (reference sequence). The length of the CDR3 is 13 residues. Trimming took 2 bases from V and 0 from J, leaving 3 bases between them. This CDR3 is CATSRRSTDTQYF. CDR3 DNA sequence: TGTGCCACCAGCAGACGTAGCACAGATACGCAGTATTTT. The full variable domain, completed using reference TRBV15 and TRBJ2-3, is DAMVIQNPRYQVTQFGKPVTLSCSQTLNHNVMYWYQQKSSQAPKLLFHYYDKDFNNEADTPDNFQSRRPNTSFCFLDIRSPGLGDTAMYLCATSRRSTDTQYFGPGTRLTVL.

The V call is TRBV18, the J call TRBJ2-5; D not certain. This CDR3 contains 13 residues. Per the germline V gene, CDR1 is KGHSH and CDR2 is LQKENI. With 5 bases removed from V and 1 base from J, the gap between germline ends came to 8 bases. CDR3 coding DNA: TGTGCCAGCTCAAGGTTTATCCAAGAGACCCAGTACTTC. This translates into CASSRFIQETQYF.

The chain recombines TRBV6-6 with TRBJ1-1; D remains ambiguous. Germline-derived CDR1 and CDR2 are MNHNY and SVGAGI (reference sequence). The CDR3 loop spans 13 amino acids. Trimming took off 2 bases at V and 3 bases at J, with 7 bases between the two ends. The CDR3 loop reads CASSYETHTEAFF. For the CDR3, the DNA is TGTGCCAGCAGTTACGAGACACACACTGAAGCTTTCTTT.

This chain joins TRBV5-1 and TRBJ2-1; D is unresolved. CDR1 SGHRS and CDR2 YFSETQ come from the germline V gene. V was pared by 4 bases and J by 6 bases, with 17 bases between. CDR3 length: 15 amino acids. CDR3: CASSQTLFRRNEQFF. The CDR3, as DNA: TGCGCCAGCAGCCAAACCCTATTCCGACGCAATGAGCAGTTCTTC.

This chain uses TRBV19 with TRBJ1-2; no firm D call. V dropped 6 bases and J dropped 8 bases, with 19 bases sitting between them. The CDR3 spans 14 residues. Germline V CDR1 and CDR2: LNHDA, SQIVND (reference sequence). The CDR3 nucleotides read TGTGCCAGTAGCTCCCGGCCCAGCTGGCGGGGCTACACCTTC. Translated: CASSSRPSWRGYTF.

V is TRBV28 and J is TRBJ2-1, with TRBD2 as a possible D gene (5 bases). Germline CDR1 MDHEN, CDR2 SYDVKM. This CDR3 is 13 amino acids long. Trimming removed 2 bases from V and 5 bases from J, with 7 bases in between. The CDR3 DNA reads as TGTGCCAGCAGTTTAACTAGGAACAATGAGCAGTTCTTC. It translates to CASSLTRNNEQFF.

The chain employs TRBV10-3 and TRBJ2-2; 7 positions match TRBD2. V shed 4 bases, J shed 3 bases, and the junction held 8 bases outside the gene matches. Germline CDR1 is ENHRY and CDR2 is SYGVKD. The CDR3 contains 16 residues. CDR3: CAISAYRDYYTGELFF. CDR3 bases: TGTGCCATCAGTGCATATAGGGACTATTACACCGGGGAGCTGTTTTTT.

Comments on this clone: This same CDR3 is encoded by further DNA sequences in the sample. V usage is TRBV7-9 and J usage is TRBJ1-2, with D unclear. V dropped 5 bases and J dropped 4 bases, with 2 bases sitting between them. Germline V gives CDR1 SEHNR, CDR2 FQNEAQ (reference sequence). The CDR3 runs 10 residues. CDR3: CASSRYGYTF. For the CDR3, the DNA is TGTGCCAGCAGCCGCTATGGCTACACCTTC. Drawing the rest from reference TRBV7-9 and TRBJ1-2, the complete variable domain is DTGVSQNPRHKITKRGQNVTFRCDPISEHNRLYWYRQTLGQGPEFLTYFQNEAQLEKSRLLSDRFSAERPKGSFSTLEIQRTEQGDSAMYLCASSRYGYTFGSGTRLTVV.

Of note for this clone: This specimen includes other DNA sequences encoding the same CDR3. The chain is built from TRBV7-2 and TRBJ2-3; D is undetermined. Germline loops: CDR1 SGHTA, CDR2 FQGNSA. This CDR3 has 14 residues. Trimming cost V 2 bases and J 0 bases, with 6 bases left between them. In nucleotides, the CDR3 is TGTGCCAGCAGCTTACGTGGGAGCACAGATACGCAGTATTTT. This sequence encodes CASSLRGSTDTQYF.

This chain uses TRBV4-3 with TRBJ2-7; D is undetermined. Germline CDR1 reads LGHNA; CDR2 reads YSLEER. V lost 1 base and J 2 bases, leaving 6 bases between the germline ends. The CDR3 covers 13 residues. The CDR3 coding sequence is TGCGCCAGCAGCCAAGTTCCTACCTACGAGCAGTACTTC. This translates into CASSQVPTYEQYF.

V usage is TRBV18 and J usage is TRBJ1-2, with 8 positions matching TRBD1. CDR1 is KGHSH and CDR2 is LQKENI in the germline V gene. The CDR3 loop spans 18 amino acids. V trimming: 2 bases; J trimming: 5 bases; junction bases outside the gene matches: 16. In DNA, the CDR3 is TGTGCCAGCTCACCAAACACTAGACAGGGGTCGACCCAATATGGCTACACCTTC. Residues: CASSPNTRQGSTQYGYTF.

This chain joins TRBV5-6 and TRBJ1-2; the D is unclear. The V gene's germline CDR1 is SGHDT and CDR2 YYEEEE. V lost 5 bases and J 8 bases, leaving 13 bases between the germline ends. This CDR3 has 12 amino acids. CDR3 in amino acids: CASSLGNRGYTF. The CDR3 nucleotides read TGTGCCAGCAGTCTTGGGAACCGGGGCTACACCTTC.

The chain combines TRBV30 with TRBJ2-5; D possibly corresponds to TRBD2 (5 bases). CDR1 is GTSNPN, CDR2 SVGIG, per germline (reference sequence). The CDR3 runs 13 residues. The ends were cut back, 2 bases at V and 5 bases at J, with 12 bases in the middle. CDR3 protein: CAWSRRAGETQYF. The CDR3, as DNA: TGTGCCTGGAGTCGGCGGGCCGGGGAGACCCAGTACTTC. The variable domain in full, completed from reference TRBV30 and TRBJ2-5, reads SQTIHQWPATLVQPVGSPLSLECTVEGTSNPNLYWYRQAAGRGLQLLFYSVGIGQISSEVPQNLSASRPQDRQFILSSKKLLLSDSGFYLCAWSRRAGETQYFGPGTRLLVL.

The CDR3 spells CASSPPKKPTSNYGYTF. The CDR3, as DNA: TGTGCCAGCAGCCCTCCAAAGAAACCCACTTCTAACTATGGCTACACCTTC. This chain uses TRBV11-3 with TRBJ1-2; D remains unclear. Trimming shortened V by 5 bases and J by 0 bases, and 19 bases separated the two germline ends. The CDR3 is made up of 17 amino acids. Germline V gene data show CDR1 as SGHNT and CDR2 as YENEEA.

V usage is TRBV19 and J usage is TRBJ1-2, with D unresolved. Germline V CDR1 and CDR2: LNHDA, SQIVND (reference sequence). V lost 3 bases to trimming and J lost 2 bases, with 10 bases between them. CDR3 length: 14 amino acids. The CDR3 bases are TGTGCCAGTAGTATCAGTGTCAACAACTATGGCTACACCTTC. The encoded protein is CASSISVNNYGYTF.